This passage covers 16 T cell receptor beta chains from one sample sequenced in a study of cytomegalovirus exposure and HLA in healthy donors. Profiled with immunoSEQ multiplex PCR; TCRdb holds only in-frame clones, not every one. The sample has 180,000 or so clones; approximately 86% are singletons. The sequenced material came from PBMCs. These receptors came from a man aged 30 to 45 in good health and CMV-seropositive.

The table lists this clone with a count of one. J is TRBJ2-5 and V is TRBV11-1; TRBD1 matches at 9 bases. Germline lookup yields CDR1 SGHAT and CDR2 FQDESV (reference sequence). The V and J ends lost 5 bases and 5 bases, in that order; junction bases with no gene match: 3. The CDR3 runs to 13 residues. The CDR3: CASSPTGGETQYF. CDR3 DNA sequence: TGTGCCAGCAGCCCTACAGGGGGCGAGACCCAGTACTTC.

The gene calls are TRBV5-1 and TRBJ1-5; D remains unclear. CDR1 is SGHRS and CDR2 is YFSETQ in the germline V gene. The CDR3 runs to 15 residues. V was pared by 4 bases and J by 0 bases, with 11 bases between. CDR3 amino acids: CASSADGYSNQPQHF. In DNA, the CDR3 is TGCGCCAGCAGCGCGGACGGATATAGCAATCAGCCCCAGCATTTT.

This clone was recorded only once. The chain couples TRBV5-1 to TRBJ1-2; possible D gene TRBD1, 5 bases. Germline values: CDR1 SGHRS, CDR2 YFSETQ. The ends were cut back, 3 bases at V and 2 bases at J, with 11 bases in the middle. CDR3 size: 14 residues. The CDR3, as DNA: TGCGCCAGCAGCTCGACGACAGCCAACTATGGCTACACCTTC. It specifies CASSSTTANYGYTF.

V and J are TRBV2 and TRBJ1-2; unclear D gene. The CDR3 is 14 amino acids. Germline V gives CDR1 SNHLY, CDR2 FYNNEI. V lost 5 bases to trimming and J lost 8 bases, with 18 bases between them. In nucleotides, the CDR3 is TGTGCCAGCAGTAGTCGACCGAGTCTCGGGGGCTACACCTTC. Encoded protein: CASSSRPSLGGYTF.

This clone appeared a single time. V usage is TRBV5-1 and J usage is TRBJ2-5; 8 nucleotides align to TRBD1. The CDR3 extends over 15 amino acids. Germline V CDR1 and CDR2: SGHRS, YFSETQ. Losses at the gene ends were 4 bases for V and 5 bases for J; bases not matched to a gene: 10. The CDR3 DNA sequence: TGCGCCAGCAGCGACCCTACGACAGGGGAGGAGACCCAGTACTTC. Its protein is CASSDPTTGEETQYF. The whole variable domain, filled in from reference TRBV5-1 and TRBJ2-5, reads KAGVTQTPRYLIKTRGQQVTLSCSPISGHRSVSWYQQTPGQGLQFLFEYFSETQRNKGNFPGRFSGRQFSNSRSEMNVSTLELGDSALYLCASSDPTTGEETQYFGPGTRLLVL.

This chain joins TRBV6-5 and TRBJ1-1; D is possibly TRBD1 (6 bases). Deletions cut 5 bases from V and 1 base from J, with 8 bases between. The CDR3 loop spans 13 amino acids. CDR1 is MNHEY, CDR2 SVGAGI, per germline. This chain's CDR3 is CASSQQGNTEAFF. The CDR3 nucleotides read TGTGCCAGCAGTCAACAGGGGAACACTGAAGCTTTCTTT.

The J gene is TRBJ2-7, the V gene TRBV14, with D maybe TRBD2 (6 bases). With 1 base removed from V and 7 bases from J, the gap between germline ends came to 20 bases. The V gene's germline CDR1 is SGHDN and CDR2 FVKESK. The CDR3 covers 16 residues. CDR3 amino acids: CASSQVLGGNYEEQYF. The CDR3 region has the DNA TGTGCCAGCAGCCAAGTTTTGGGGGGTAACTACGAGGAGCAGTACTTC.

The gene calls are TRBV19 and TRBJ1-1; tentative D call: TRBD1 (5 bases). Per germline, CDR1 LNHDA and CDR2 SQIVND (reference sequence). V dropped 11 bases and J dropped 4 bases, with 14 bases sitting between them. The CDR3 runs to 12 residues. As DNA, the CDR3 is TGTGCCGTGGGGGAAAGGGTCACTGAAGCTTTCTTT. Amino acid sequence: CAVGERVTEAFF.

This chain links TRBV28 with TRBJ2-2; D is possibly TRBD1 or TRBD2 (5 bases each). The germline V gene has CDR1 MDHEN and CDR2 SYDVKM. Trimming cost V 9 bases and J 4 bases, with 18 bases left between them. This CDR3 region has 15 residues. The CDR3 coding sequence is TGTGCCAGTGGGGACGCTGTAACGGGCACCGGGGAGCTGTTTTTT. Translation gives CASGDAVTGTGELFF.

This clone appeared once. CDR3 protein: CSARDAHEQFF. In DNA form, the CDR3 reads TGCAGTGCTAGAGATGCCCATGAGCAGTTCTTC. This chain joins TRBV20-1 and TRBJ2-1; D ambiguous. This CDR3 is built from 11 residues. Germline loops: CDR1 DFQATT, CDR2 SNEGSKA (reference sequence). The V end lost 0 bases, the J end lost 8 bases, and 5 bases lay between the germline ends.

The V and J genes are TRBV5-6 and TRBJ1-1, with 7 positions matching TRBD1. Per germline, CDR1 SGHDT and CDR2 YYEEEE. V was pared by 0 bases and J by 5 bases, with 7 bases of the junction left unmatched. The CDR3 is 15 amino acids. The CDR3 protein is CASSLDLGGSTEAFF. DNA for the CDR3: TGTGCCAGCAGCTTGGATTTAGGGGGCTCAACTGAAGCTTTCTTT.

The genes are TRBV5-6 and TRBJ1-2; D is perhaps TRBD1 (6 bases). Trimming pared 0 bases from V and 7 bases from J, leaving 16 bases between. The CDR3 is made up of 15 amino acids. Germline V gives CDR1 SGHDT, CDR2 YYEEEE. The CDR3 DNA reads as TGTGCCAGCAGCTTGGCCGGTCAGGGGACCTTTGGCTACACCTTC. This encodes CASSLAGQGTFGYTF.

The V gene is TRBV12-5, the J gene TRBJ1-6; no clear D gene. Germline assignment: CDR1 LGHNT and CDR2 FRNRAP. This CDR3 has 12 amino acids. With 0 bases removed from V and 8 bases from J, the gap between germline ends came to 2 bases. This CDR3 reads CASGLVDSPLHF. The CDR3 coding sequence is TGTGCTAGTGGTTTGGTCGATTCACCCCTCCACTTT.

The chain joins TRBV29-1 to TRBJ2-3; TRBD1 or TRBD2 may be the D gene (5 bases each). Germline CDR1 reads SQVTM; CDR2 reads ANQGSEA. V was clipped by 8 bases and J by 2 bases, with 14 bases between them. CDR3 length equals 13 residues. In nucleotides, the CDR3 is TGCAGCCCCACGTTGGGGACCACAGATACGCAGTATTTT. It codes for CSPTLGTTDTQYF.

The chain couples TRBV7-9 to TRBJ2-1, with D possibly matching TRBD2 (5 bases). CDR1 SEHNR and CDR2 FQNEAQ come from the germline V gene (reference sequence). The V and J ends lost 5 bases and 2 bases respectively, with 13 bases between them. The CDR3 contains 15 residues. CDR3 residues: CASSPRNGAYNEQFF. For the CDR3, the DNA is TGTGCCAGCAGCCCCCGGAACGGGGCCTACAATGAGCAGTTCTTC.

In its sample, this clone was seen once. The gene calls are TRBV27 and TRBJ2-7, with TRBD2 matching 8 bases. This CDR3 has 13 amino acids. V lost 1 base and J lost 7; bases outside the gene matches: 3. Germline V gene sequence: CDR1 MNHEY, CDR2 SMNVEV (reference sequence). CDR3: CASSLFRLAEQYF. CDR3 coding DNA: TGTGCCAGCAGTTTATTCCGACTAGCGGAGCAGTACTTC.